Here is one TCR beta chain with its context. What it recognizes is unknown. Germline-derived CDR1 and CDR2 are KGHSH and LQKENI. V lost 3 bases and J 0 bases, leaving 9 bases between the germline ends. The CDR3 covers 15 residues. The sample comes from a study of T cell responses to AZD1222 COVID-19 vaccine. General study results and limits: The span of vaccine-associated CD4 TCRs extended across spike, with dominance at 160-218 and 743-854. Donors in the cohort were predominantly white British and more often female, and clonal diversity was possibly underestimated. The reported proportion of spike-specific TCRs targeting unmutated variant regions was nearly half. Vaccination with two AZD1222 doses was followed by a rise in Spike-specific TCR breadth and depth.

Some clones are missing from TCRdb's copy, which holds only in-frame ones; the method was immunoSEQ multiplex PCR. The sample yields tens of thousands of clones, more than 75% seen once. Sample: peripheral blood, taken on day 0 of MenACWY control vaccination. The chain employs TRBV18 and TRBJ1-5; D call uncertain. The TCR sequence derives from an adult in good health. The CDR3 is CASSPQQSSNQPQHF. The CDR3 region has the DNA TGTGCCAGCTCACCGCAGCAGTCTAGCAATCAGCCCCAGCATTTT.